Reported below is one TCR beta chain. Its antigen is unknown. Replicate PCRs from sorted subsets contained around 190 ng DNA, which is some 32,000 T cell genomes. Clones were read by immunoSEQ multiplex PCR, and TCRdb kept only the in-frame ones, dropping some. The data hold 2 million to 3 million clones, with 93% observed a single time. V shed 6 bases, J shed 7 bases, and the junction held 16 bases outside the gene matches. This CDR3 comprises 17 residues. Germline CDR1 reads SGHTA; CDR2 reads FQGTGA. The data belong to a study of shared clonotypes between healthy human individuals. For the study at large: Aged 18 to 49, the donors were a couple of women and a few men. Used for every donor were three CD4 naive, three CD4 memory, two CD8 naive and one CD8 memory plate.

The study's findings and limits: On the whole, naive subsets had larger estimated richness than memory subsets had.

This clonotype was obtained from a man aged 18 to 29 in good health. Some clones in this sample may be carry-over from other donors' samples. The sequenced sample was naive CD4+ T cells from PBMCs. Subset here: CD45RA+ positively selected. The chain joins TRBV7-3 to TRBJ2-2; 8 bases line up with TRBD2. The CDR3 bases are TGTGCCAGCAGGGCCGCAGTGGGACTAGGTTATGGCGGGGAGCTGTTTTTT. The encoded protein is CASRAAVGLGYGGELFF.